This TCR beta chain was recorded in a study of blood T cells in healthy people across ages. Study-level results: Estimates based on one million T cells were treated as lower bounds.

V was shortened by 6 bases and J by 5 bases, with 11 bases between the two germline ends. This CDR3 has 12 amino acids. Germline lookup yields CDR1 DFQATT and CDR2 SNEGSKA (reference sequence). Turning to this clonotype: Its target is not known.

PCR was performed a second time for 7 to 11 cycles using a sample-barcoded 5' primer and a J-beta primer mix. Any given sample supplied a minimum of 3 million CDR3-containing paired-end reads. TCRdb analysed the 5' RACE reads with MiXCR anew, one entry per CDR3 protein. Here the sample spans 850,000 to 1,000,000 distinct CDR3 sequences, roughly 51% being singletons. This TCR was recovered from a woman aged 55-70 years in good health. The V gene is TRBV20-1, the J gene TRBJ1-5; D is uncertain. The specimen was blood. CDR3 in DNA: TGCAGTGCCCGGGGAGACGATCAGCCCCAGCATTTT. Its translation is CSARGDDQPQHF.